The 32 T cell receptor beta chains below come from one sample, sequenced in a study of shared clonotypes between healthy human individuals. Here immunoSEQ multiplex PCR was the method, and the copy in TCRdb shows in-frame clones only, minus some. The profile shows more than 500,000 clones, 95% of them singletons. Naive CD8 cells lacked CD45RO and underwent positive selection for CCR7, leaving out terminally differentiated effector memory CD45RA+ cells. Sequencing was carried out using naive CD8+ T cells sorted from blood. The receptors stem from a woman aged 30 to 39 in good health.

This chain uses TRBV13 with TRBJ2-3; 16 nucleotides match TRBD2. The length of the CDR3 is 20 residues. The junction had 8 bases not matched to a gene; V was cut back by 0 bases and J by 2 bases. Germline lookup yields CDR1 PRHDT and CDR2 FYEKMQ (reference sequence). DNA for the CDR3: TGTGCCAGCAGCTTAGGTCTCGGGACTAGCGGGAGGGAAAACACAGATACGCAGTATTTT. Its translation: CASSLGLGTSGRENTDTQYF.

The rearrangement links TRBV7-9 to TRBJ2-5; D possibly corresponds to TRBD1 (6 bases). Near its end, the DNA agrees better with TRBJ2-7, so the J call may be wrong. This CDR3 is 13 amino acids long. CDR1 and CDR2 from the germline V gene are SEHNR and FQNEAQ (reference sequence). In DNA form, the CDR3 reads TGTGCCAGCAGCCCCCAAGGACAGTTCGAGCAGTACTTC. Protein product: CASSPQGQFEQYF.

CDR3 bases: TGTGCCAGCAGTGAAGGACTAGCGGGAGAGACCTACGAGCAGTACTTC. It translates to CASSEGLAGETYEQYF. This chain joins TRBV6-1 and TRBJ2-7, with TRBD2 matching over 12 bases. V lost 1 base, J lost 2 bases, and 3 bases stayed unmatched. CDR1 and CDR2 (germline): MNHNS, SASEGT. The CDR3 extends over 16 amino acids.

V gene TRBV10-1 combines with J gene TRBJ2-1; 8 bases align to TRBD2. Unmatched junction bases numbered 2, after V lost 4 bases and J lost 0 bases. Germline CDR1 reads WNHNN; CDR2 reads SYGVQD (reference sequence). The CDR3 has 15 amino acids. The CDR3 is CASSAGTSSYNEQFF. In nucleotides, the CDR3 is TGCGCCAGCAGTGCCGGGACTAGCTCCTACAATGAGCAGTTCTTC.

This rearrangement joins TRBV5-6 to TRBJ2-2, with D hard to call. Germline lookup yields CDR1 SGHDT and CDR2 YYEEEE. This CDR3 has 14 residues. V dropped 1 base and J dropped 4 bases, with 8 bases sitting between them. CDR3 loop: CASSLWAPTGELFF. In nucleotides, the CDR3 is TGTGCCAGCAGCTTGTGGGCGCCCACCGGGGAGCTGTTTTTT. Supplemented by reference TRBV5-6 and TRBJ2-2, the full variable domain reads DAGVTQSPTHLIKTRGQQVTLRCSPKSGHDTVSWYQQALGQGPQFIFQYYEEEERQRGNFPDRFSGHQFPNYSSELNVNALLLGDSALYLCASSLWAPTGELFFGEGSRLTVL.

This chain connects TRBV28 to TRBJ2-7, with 10 bases aligning to TRBD1. This CDR3 region has 16 residues. The ends lost 4 bases at V and 3 bases at J; junction bases unmatched: 9. Germline loops: CDR1 MDHEN, CDR2 SYDVKM. CDR3 amino acids: CASSSLRDRGFYEQYF. The DNA of the CDR3 is TGTGCCAGCAGTTCACTCCGGGACAGGGGTTTCTACGAGCAGTACTTC. Drawing the rest from reference TRBV28 and TRBJ2-7, the complete variable domain is DVKVTQSSRYLVKRTGEKVFLECVQDMDHENMFWYRQDPGLGLRLIYFSYDVKMKEKGDIPEGYSVSREKKERFSLILESASTNQTSMYLCASSSLRDRGFYEQYFGPGTRLTVT.

The DNA of the CDR3 is TGTGCCAGCAGTCGGACTAGCGGGAGGGCCGGGGGAAATGAGCAGTTCTTC. Translated, it gives CASSRTSGRAGGNEQFF. The chain couples TRBV28 to TRBJ2-1, with TRBD2 identical over 15 bases. Germline CDR1 MDHEN, CDR2 SYDVKM. Germline trimming cut 5 bases from V and 7 bases from J; bases unmatched to any gene: 9. The CDR3 is 17 amino acids.

The chain uses TRBV9 and TRBJ1-1; D perhaps matches TRBD1 (6 bases). Germline CDR1 and CDR2: SGDLS and YYNGEE. CDR3 size: 15 residues. Trimming cost V 6 bases and J 5 bases, with 20 bases left between them. CDR3 coding DNA: TGTGCCAGCAACCCCGGGGGAGGGGGAAAAACTGAAGCTTTCTTT. Residues: CASNPGGGGKTEAFF.

V gene TRBV27 combines with J gene TRBJ2-5; D remains ambiguous. The J call may be wrong; the DNA end is better matched by TRBJ2-7. The CDR3 spans 11 residues. Germline values: CDR1 MNHEY, CDR2 SMNVEV (reference sequence). CDR3: CATRSSYEQYF. In nucleotides, the CDR3 is TGTGCCACCAGGAGCTCCTACGAGCAGTACTTC.

The chain couples TRBV11-2 to TRBJ2-1; 7 bases agree with TRBD1. Germline V gene sequence: CDR1 SGHAT, CDR2 FQNNGV. The CDR3 sequence is 17 residues long. V gave up 0 bases and J gave up 2 bases; unmatched junction bases: 7. The CDR3 DNA follows: TGTGCCAGCAGCTTAGATCTCGGACAGGAGGCCTACAATGAGCAGTTCTTC. Translation gives CASSLDLGQEAYNEQFF.

CDR3 DNA sequence: TGTGCCAGCGGGAGAGGACAGGGAGGCTACGAGCAGTACTTC. Residues: CASGRGQGGYEQYF. The V and J genes are TRBV6-1 and TRBJ2-7; the match to TRBD1 covers 8 bases. Trimming at V came to 8 bases and at J to 3 bases, leaving 9 bases not matched to a gene. The CDR3 consists of 14 residues. The V gene's germline CDR1 is MNHNS and CDR2 SASEGT.

This chain links TRBV29-1 with TRBJ2-1; D possibly corresponds to TRBD2 (6 bases). Trimming cost V 2 bases and J 6 bases, with 11 bases left between them. CDR3 length equals 13 residues. Germline-derived CDR1 and CDR2 are SQVTM and ANQGSEA. CDR3 protein: CSVEIREFNEQFF. DNA for the CDR3: TGCAGCGTTGAAATACGGGAGTTCAATGAGCAGTTCTTC.

This sequence joins TRBV6-1 and TRBJ2-1; tentative D call: TRBD2 (6 bases). V shed 4 bases and J shed 7 bases, with 11 bases lying between them. Looked up from germline, CDR1 is MNHNS and CDR2 is SASEGT. The CDR3 runs to 13 residues. CDR3 in DNA: TGTGCCAGCAGTGCACTAGCTTGGAATGAGCAGTTCTTC. Its protein product is CASSALAWNEQFF.

The chain couples TRBV12-5 to TRBJ1-1, with 12 bases identical to TRBD1. Trimming cost V 6 bases and J 7 bases; bases outside gene matches: 15. This CDR3 has 17 amino acids. Germline CDR1 and CDR2: LGHNT and FRNRAP. CDR3 in DNA: TGTGCTAGTGGCCGTTCGGGGGACAGGGGGCTCGGAGGTGAAGCTTTCTTT. Translated: CASGRSGDRGLGGEAFF.

The table lists this clone with a count of one. The V gene is TRBV25-1, the J gene TRBJ2-5; no definite D call. The J call may be faulty, since TRBJ2-7 better matches the DNA end. The germline V gene encodes CDR1 MGHDK and CDR2 SYGVNS. The CDR3 runs 13 residues. The CDR3 is CASTPEASYEQYF. The DNA of the CDR3 is TGTGCCAGCACTCCCGAGGCCTCCTACGAGCAGTACTTC.

This clone was seen just once. The chain links TRBV27 to TRBJ2-7; the D call may be TRBD1 or TRBD2 (5 bases each). This CDR3 is 15 amino acids long. V lost 2 bases to trimming and J lost 4 bases, with 15 bases between them. CDR1 and CDR2 from the germline V gene are MNHEY and SMNVEV (reference sequence). The CDR3 protein is CASSLALGAPYEQYF. The CDR3 nucleotides read TGTGCCAGCAGTTTAGCCCTCGGGGCCCCATACGAGCAGTACTTC.

The chain uses TRBV7-8 and TRBJ2-1; either TRBD1 or TRBD2 may supply D (5 bases each). V was shortened by 3 bases and J by 5 bases, with 17 bases between the two germline ends. From germline, CDR1 is SGHVS and CDR2 FQNEAQ. The CDR3 sequence is 16 residues long. For the CDR3, the DNA is TGTGCCAGCAGCTTGTTTGTGGGGGATCAGGACAATGAGCAGTTCTTC. Translating gives CASSLFVGDQDNEQFF.

J is TRBJ2-7 and V is TRBV5-6; D not certain. This CDR3 has 15 amino acids. V was shortened by 0 bases and J by 0 bases, with 10 bases between the two germline ends. CDR1 is SGHDT and CDR2 is YYEEEE in the germline V gene. This CDR3 reads CASSLGPTSSYEQYF. Here the CDR3 DNA reads TGTGCCAGCAGCTTGGGCCCCACGAGCTCCTACGAGCAGTACTTC.

The rearrangement links TRBV5-1 to TRBJ2-7, with 8 bases matching TRBD2. CDR1 and CDR2 from the germline V gene are SGHRS and YFSETQ. The J segment lost 3 bases and the V segment lost 1 base, leaving 6 bases of the junction unmatched. This CDR3 contains 15 residues. In DNA form, the CDR3 reads TGCGCCAGCAGCTTGATTACTAGCGGCAGCTACGAGCAGTACTTC. This translates into CASSLITSGSYEQYF.

This sequence joins TRBV4-2 and TRBJ1-1; 8 bases agree with TRBD1. Trimming took 1 base from V and 11 from J; bases not matched to a gene: 18. This CDR3 comprises 17 residues. CDR1 is LGHNA and CDR2 is YNFKEQ in the germline V gene. The CDR3 coding sequence is TGTGCCAGCAGCCAAGGGGCATTCCGGGGACAGGCAGTCGGGGCTTTCTTT. It translates to CASSQGAFRGQAVGAFF.

J is TRBJ1-1 and V is TRBV27; D uncertain. There are 18 residues in the CDR3. Between the trimmed V and J ends, which lost 5 bases and 3 bases, there was a span of 25 bases. Germline CDR1 is MNHEY and CDR2 is SMNVEV (reference sequence). As DNA, the CDR3 is TGTGCCAGCAGTCTGATGTTCCCTAACATCGACGGGGACACTGAAGCTTTCTTT. It is translated as CASSLMFPNIDGDTEAFF.

The chain has TRBV23-1 and TRBJ1-1; D call uncertain. TRBV23-1 counts as an open reading frame of uncertain function. This CDR3 has 14 amino acids. Trimming left V 2 bases short and J 1 base short, with 8 bases between. CDR3 nucleotides: TGCGCCAGCAGTCAAGACGACGGGAACACTGAAGCTTTCTTT. Its protein product is CASSQDDGNTEAFF.

The chain recombines TRBV19 with TRBJ1-5; D unclear. This CDR3 is built from 15 residues. V shed 5 bases and J shed 0 bases, with 11 bases lying between them. Germline assignment: CDR1 LNHDA and CDR2 SQIVND (reference sequence). This chain's CDR3 is CASSVGSYSNQPQHF. The CDR3 coding sequence is TGTGCCAGTAGTGTGGGCAGTTATAGCAATCAGCCCCAGCATTTT.

The chain uses TRBV5-1 and TRBJ1-5, with a possible D match to TRBD1 (6 bases). This CDR3 contains 16 residues. The germline V gene encodes CDR1 SGHRS and CDR2 YFSETQ. With 0 bases removed from V and 4 bases from J, the gap between germline ends came to 14 bases. The CDR3 sequence: CASSLVGGGSNQPQHF. CDR3 nucleotide sequence: TGCGCCAGCAGCTTGGTTGGAGGGGGATCAAATCAGCCCCAGCATTTT.

This clone was detected only a few times. The chain combines TRBV6-6 with TRBJ1-5; D call uncertain. Germline V gene data show CDR1 as MNHNY and CDR2 as SVGAGI (reference sequence). V dropped 2 bases and J dropped 7 bases, with 9 bases sitting between them. The CDR3 contains 13 residues. CDR3 region: CASSYDPIQPQHF. CDR3 DNA: TGTGCCAGCAGTTACGATCCCATCCAGCCCCAGCATTTT.

This clone was recorded only once. The rearrangement links TRBV19 to TRBJ1-1; perhaps TRBD1 as D (6 bases). CDR3 size: 13 residues. Trimming removed 3 bases at V and 6 bases at J, with 11 bases between. Germline assignment: CDR1 LNHDA and CDR2 SQIVND (reference sequence). The CDR3 nucleotides are TGTGCCAGTAGTATGGGGGGCTTGTCTGAAGCTTTCTTT. Translation: CASSMGGLSEAFF.

The CDR3 sequence: CASSLLNGEDAFF. In nucleotides, the CDR3 is TGTGCCAGCAGCTTACTGAACGGGGAGGATGCTTTCTTT. The chain employs TRBV27 and TRBJ1-1; D remains ambiguous. The germline CDR1 and CDR2 sequences are MNHEY and SMNVEV (reference sequence). The CDR3 runs to 13 residues. The germline V and J ends were trimmed by 6 bases and 11 bases, with 19 bases remaining between them.

A word on this clone: Other DNA sequences of this sample code for an identical CDR3. The chain combines TRBV9 with TRBJ2-2; D not certain. The germline V and J ends were trimmed by 0 bases and 6 bases, with 3 bases remaining between them. Germline CDR1 reads SGDLS; CDR2 reads YYNGEE. The CDR3 totals 12 residues. The CDR3 nucleotides read TGTGCCAGCAGCGTAGTGCCCGGGGAGCTGTTTTTT. As protein: CASSVVPGELFF.

This chain connects TRBV5-6 to TRBJ1-2; D is unresolved. The germline V and J ends were trimmed by 1 base and 4 bases, with 14 bases remaining between them. Germline V lookup: CDR1 SGHDT, CDR2 YYEEEE. The CDR3 spans 15 residues. CDR3 region: CASSLSARAGYGYTF. CDR3 bases: TGTGCCAGCAGCTTGAGTGCTAGGGCCGGCTATGGCTACACCTTC.

The V call is TRBV5-1, the J call TRBJ2-2; 7 nucleotides agree with TRBD1. After removal of 4 bases from V and 1 base from J, the junction contained 4 bases not matched to a gene. This CDR3 region has 15 residues. Germline assignment: CDR1 SGHRS and CDR2 YFSETQ. For the CDR3, the DNA is TGCGCCAGCAGCCACGGGACAGAGAACACCGGGGAGCTGTTTTTT. Translating gives CASSHGTENTGELFF.

This chain links TRBV27 with TRBJ2-5, with 10 positions matching TRBD2. The CDR3 totals 16 residues. Germline CDR1 and CDR2: MNHEY and SMNVEV (reference sequence). V shed 3 bases, J shed 5 bases, and the junction held 9 bases outside the gene matches. In nucleotides, the CDR3 is TGTGCCAGCAGTTTCTTCCCTAGCGGGAGTCCTGAGACCCAGTACTTC. It translates to CASSFFPSGSPETQYF.

This sequence joins TRBV5-1 and TRBJ2-5; TRBD1 agrees at 8 bases. The germline CDR1 and CDR2 sequences are SGHRS and YFSETQ. V lost 2 bases and J lost 1; bases outside the gene matches: 7. This CDR3 is built from 16 residues. The DNA for the CDR3 is TGCGCCAGCAGCTTTGCCAAGGGACAGGTCCAAGAGACCCAGTACTTC. As protein: CASSFAKGQVQETQYF.